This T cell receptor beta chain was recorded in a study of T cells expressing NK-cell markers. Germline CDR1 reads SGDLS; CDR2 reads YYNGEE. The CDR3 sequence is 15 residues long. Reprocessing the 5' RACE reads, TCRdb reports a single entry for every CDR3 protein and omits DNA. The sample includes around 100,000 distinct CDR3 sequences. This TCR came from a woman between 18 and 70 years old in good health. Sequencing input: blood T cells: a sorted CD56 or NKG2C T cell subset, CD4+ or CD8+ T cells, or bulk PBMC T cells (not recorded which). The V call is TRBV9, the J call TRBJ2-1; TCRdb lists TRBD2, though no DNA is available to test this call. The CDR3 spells CASSAVAGAYNEQLF.